This TCR beta chain was profiled in a study of CD8+ T cells in alopecia areata. Study outcomes and limitations: The study found TCR sharing across patients less clear than in mice, possibly for HLA reasons. Higher clonality and more expanded CD8+ clones appeared in lesional than normal scalp.

A note on this clone: No antigen is known for it.

CD4+ and CD8+ T cells were sorted from PBMCs. V gave up 7 bases and J gave up 4 bases; unmatched junction bases: 9. The CDR3 is made up of 15 amino acids. Germline values: CDR1 SGHTA, CDR2 FQGNSA. RNA was isolated and reverse transcribed to cDNA, the sequencing template. Produced via immunoSEQ multiplex PCR; TCRdb's table is partial and in-frame only. This sample has under 130,000 clones, with approximately 58% found just once. The source of this sequence is a human donor in good health. The V call is TRBV7-2, the J call TRBJ2-5; 10 bases fit TRBD2. The sequencing input was CD4+ T cells sorted from blood. CDR3 nucleotide sequence: TGTGCCAGCACCAGCGGGGGGGGCGTACGAGAGACCCAGTACTTC. Amino acids: CASTSGGGVRETQYF.